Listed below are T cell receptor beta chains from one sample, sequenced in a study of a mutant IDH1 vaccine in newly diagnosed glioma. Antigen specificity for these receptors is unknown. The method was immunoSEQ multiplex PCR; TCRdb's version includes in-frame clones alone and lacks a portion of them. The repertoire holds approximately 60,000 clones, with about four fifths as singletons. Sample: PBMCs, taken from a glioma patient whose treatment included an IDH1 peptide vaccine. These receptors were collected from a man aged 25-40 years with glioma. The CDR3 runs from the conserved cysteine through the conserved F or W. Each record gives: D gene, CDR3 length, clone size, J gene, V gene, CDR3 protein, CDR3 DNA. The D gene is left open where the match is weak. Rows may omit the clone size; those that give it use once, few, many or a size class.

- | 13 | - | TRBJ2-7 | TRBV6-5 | CASRKGTSNEQYF | TGTGCCAGCAGGAAAGGGACTTCCAACGAGCAGTACTTC
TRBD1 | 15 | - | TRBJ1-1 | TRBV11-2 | CASSLGGTGVTEAFF | TGTGCCAGCAGCTTAGGGGGGACAGGGGTAACTGAAGCTTTCTTT
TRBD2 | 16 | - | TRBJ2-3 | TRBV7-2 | CASSAGLAGGTDTQYF | TGTGCCAGCAGCGCCGGACTAGCGGGGGGAACAGATACGCAGTATTTT
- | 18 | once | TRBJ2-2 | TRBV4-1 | CASSLQGGRGQNTGELFF | TGCGCCAGCAGCCTCCAAGGGGGACGGGGACAGAACACCGGGGAGCTGTTTTTT
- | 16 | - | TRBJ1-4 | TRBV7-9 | CASSSLHQATNEKLFF | TGTGCCAGCAGCTCCCTTCATCAGGCAACTAATGAAAAACTGTTTTTT
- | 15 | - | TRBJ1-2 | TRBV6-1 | CASRDPSGTDEGYTF | TGTGCCAGCAGAGACCCTTCCGGGACTGATGAAGGCTACACCTTC
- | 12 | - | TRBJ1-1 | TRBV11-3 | CASSPDGGRAFF | TGTGCCAGCAGCCCCGACGGGGGGCGAGCTTTCTTT
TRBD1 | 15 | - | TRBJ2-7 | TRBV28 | CASSLWGTGSYEQYF | TGTGCCAGCAGTTTATGGGGGACAGGCTCCTACGAGCAGTACTTC
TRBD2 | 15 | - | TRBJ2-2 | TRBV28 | CASSLRTSGSGELFF | TGTGCCAGCAGTCTCAGGACTAGCGGGTCCGGGGAGCTGTTTTTT
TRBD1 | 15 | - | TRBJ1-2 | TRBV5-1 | CASSFGQGQNYGYTF | TGCGCCAGCAGCTTCGGACAGGGGCAAAACTATGGCTACACCTTC
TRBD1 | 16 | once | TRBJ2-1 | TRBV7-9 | CASSFPGTGGSNEQFF | TGTGCCAGCAGCTTCCCCGGGACAGGGGGTTCCAATGAGCAGTTCTTC
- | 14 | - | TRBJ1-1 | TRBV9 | CASSVISGYTEAFF | TGTGCCAGCAGCGTAATATCGGGGTACACTGAAGCTTTCTTT
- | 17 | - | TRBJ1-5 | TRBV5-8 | CASSFAKGTKNNQPQHF | TGTGCCAGCAGCTTCGCGAAAGGGACTAAGAACAATCAGCCCCAGCATTTT
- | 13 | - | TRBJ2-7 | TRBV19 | CATGGASSYEQYF | TGTGCCACCGGCGGGGCGAGCTCCTACGAGCAGTACTTC
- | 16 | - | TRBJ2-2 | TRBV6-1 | CASSEFGTRNTGELFF | TGTGCCAGCAGTGAATTTGGGACACGGAACACCGGGGAGCTGTTTTTT